This TCR beta chain originates from a study of radiation and T cells in renal cell carcinoma (dated by TCRdb to about 2020). For the study in its entirety: The samples were obtained from a clinical trial, where primary renal cell carcinomas were treated with 15 Gy stereotactic body radiation therapy and then removed by nephrectomy 4 weeks afterward. TCR beta sequencing covered 50 to 55 samples in total, comprising some 25 tumors and about 27 peripheral blood samples. Across all 55 or so samples, 4 million to 5 million unique CDR3 nucleotide sequences encoding approximately 3,000,000 unique CDR3 amino acid sequences were identified.

Taken with the paper, the label for time point translates to: blood 2 weeks post-SBRT. The treatment or condition label here, explained by the study, means: 15 Gy SBRT to primary tumor, nephrectomy 4 weeks later. Serial peripheral blood from radiation-treated patients was sampled at baseline, 2 weeks and 4 weeks after SBRT to track tumor-enriched clonotypes. Every patient's renal cell carcinoma showed clear cell pathology. The QIAamp DNA Blood Mini Kit (Qiagen) was used to prepare genomic DNA for TCR sequencing. The analyses included just those samples that passed every quality control check. TCR beta libraries were generated from genomic DNA with the immunoSEQ kit, following the manufacturer's recommendations. Library preparation used a first multiplex PCR with proprietary primers, then a second PCR adding unique barcodes, with bead cleanups after each round. A kit-provided positive control reaction and a negative control reaction were included in every sample batch. The final libraries underwent checking on an Agilent 4200 TapeStation D1000 ScreenTape, volumetric pooling, and quantification by qPCR. Sequencing was performed on an Illumina NextSeq500 with a MidOutput 150-cycle cartridge, and 156 Read1 and 15 Index1 cycles were run with kit custom primers. The pooled library was loaded at approximately 1 pM, with a roughly 21% PhiX control spiked in. On the study's bioinformatics: Vendor-processed data were analyzed in R, with a clonotype defined as all T cells sharing the same CDR3 nucleotide sequence. For clone abundance analyses, frequencies were normalized to the 10,000 most abundant clones per sample. Public T cell clones, which averaged fewer than five per sample, were excluded before analysis. An abundance difference of at least 32-fold between compartments was the criterion for calling clonotypes tumor-enriched or baseline blood-enriched. A beta-binomial differential abundance model was used to identify clonotypes that expanded or contracted between blood time points. Similarity between tumor and blood repertoires was quantified using the Baroni-Urbani and Buser coefficient, and groups were compared with two-tailed Wilcoxon tests in R. Entries here come from immuneACCESS through TCRdb and include only in-frame sequences with V and J called. Some clones fail to appear in such tables; in the studies checked, an unresolved V gene covers under half of the shortfall, and the cause of the remainder is unknown. The V and J calls and clone size were taken over from that table, and D and trimming were inferred from the DNA. The sample table records some 120,000 clones; 88% of these occur just once. The ten most abundant clones make up 5.8% of the sample.

Details on this clone: The specificity of this receptor is unknown. It has no much larger one-base neighbor in the sample; base qualities were not kept.

Reading the germline V gene gives CDR1 MDHEN and CDR2 SYDVKM. The CDR3 numbers 16 residues from cysteine through phenylalanine. Only the CDR3 region is kept as DNA, spanning 48 bases read in frame from base 1. The V end loses 2 bases and the J end loses 1 base, and a stretch of 12 bases separates them. Results the study describes overall, beyond this receptor: With a single-armed trial design, the study had no way to address how radiation dose or scheduling affects the TCR repertoire. Tracking of blood repertoire dynamics stopped at three to five weeks after treatment, with no follow-up past that point. Because pretreatment tumor biopsies were not available, the baseline intratumoral presence of clonotypes could not be determined. In blood, the top tumor clonotypes increased between baseline and 2 weeks post-radiation and then shrank by 4 weeks, which suggests that tumor-resident clones expanded only transiently.

The TCR comes from a woman aged 70-85 years with renal cell carcinoma. The source material was blood, sampled from a patient whose treatment included radiotherapy and nephrectomy. The chain employs TRBV28 and TRBJ2-4; the D gene is unclear. This receptor carries the CDR3 CASSLPLEGAKNIQYF. The DNA reads TGTGCCAGCAGTTTACCGTTGGAAGGGGCCAAAAACATTCAGTACTTC.